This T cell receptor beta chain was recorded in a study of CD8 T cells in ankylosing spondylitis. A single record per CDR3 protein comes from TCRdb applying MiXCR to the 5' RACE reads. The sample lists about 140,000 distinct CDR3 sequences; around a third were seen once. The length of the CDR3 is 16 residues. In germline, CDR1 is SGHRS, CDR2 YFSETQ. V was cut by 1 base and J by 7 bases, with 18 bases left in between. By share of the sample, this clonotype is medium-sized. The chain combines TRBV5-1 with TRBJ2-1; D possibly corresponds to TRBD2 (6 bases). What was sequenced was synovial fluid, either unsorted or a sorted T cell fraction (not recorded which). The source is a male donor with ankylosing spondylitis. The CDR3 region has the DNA TGCGCCAGCAGCTTGTGGGTAGCGGTGGAAGGTAATGAGCAGTTCTTC. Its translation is CASSLWVAVEGNEQFF.